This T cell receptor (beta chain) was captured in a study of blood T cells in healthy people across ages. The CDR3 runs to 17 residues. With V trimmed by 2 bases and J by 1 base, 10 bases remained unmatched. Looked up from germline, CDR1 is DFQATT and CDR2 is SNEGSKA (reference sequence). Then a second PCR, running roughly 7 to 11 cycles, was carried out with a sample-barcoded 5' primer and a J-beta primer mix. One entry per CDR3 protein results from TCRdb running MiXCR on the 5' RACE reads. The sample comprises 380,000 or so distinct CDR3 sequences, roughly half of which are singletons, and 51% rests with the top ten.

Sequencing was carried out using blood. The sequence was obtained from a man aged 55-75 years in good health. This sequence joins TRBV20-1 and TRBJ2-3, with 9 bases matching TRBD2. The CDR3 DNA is TGCAGTGCTAGACTAAGCGGGAGGTCTTTACGCACAGATACGCAGTATTTT. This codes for CSARLSGRSLRTDTQYF.